The subject of this entry is one T cell receptor (beta chain). Its specificity is unknown. The data originate from a study of cytomegalovirus exposure and HLA in healthy donors. Germline CDR1 and CDR2: MGHRA and YSYEKL. The V gene lost 0 bases and the J gene lost 4 bases, with 3 bases spanning the gap. CDR3 length equals 12 residues. General study findings and limits: More than 15,000 TCR beta sequences were associated with HLA alleles at 0.05 false discovery rate in a later analysis.

Amplification used 60 Vbeta primers and 13 Jbeta primers. Data came from immunoSEQ multiplex PCR; TCRdb stores just in-frame clones and leaves some out. The sample contains fewer than 110,000 clones, about 80% of which appear only once. This receptor was identified in a man aged 40-50 years in good health and CMV-seronegative. This chain links TRBV4-1 with TRBJ1-2; no reliable D call. What was sequenced was PBMCs. Written as DNA, the CDR3 is TGCGCCAGCAGCCAAGACGTCTATGGCTACACCTTC. It translates to CASSQDVYGYTF.